This entry concerns a single T cell receptor (beta chain). Sequencing was performed with immunoSEQ multiplex PCR; in TCRdb, only in-frame clones are kept and a portion is missing. The sample has roughly 36,000 clones; 80% to 90% are singletons. This CDR3 is 14 amino acids long. V lost 0 bases to trimming and J lost 1 base, with 7 bases between them. The germline V gene encodes CDR1 SGHRS and CDR2 YFSETQ. This record belongs to a study of CD4 T cells in relation to SARS-CoV-2 and coronaviruses. The J gene is TRBJ2-5, the V gene TRBV5-1, with D unclear. This clonotype was obtained from an adult with COVID-19. Source material: memory CD4+ T cells from PBMCs. CDR3 in amino acids: CASSLARIQETQYF. The CDR3 DNA is TGCGCCAGCAGCTTGGCCCGGATCCAAGAGACCCAGTACTTC. Supplemented by reference TRBV5-1 and TRBJ2-5, the full variable domain reads KAGVTQTPRYLIKTRGQQVTLSCSPISGHRSVSWYQQTPGQGLQFLFEYFSETQRNKGNFPGRFSGRQFSNSRSEMNVSTLELGDSALYLCASSLARIQETQYFGPGTRLLVL.